Below, 7 T cell receptor beta chains from the same sample are listed, as sequenced in a study of human T cells and chemical hapten exposure. TCRdb fed the RACE reads into MiXCR, producing one record per CDR3 protein. Among 300,000 to 450,000 distinct CDR3 sequences listed, about 4.8% were seen once. Specified time point: patch test 1, 2 weeks after DPC sensitization. The treatment was: therapeutic diphenylcyclopropenone sensitization with weekly scalp DPC. This sample comprised whole blood, obtained in connection with sensitization to the hapten diphenylcyclopropenone (DPC). All receptors derive from a woman between 50 and 59 years old with alopecia areata. Some clones in this sample may be carry-over from other donors' samples.

This clonotype was seen a few times. The CDR3 is CASSFQRGQPQHF. The CDR3 DNA follows: TGTGCCAGCAGTTTCCAGCGGGGCCAGCCCCAGCATTTT. The V call is TRBV27, the J call TRBJ1-5; weak D call: TRBD1 (5 bases). The CDR3 runs to 13 residues. Trimming stripped 3 bases from V and 7 bases from J, with 10 bases between. Germline-derived CDR1 and CDR2 are MNHEY and SMNVEV (reference sequence).

This clonotype was seen repeatedly, ten times or more. Written as DNA, the CDR3 is TGCAGCGTTGAAGGGCTAGGCCAGGCCCAAGAGACCCAGTACTTC. This encodes CSVEGLGQAQETQYF. The chain carries TRBV29-1 and TRBJ2-5; D remains unclear. Trimming removed 1 base at V and 1 base at J, with 13 bases between. From germline, CDR1 is SQVTM and CDR2 ANQGSEA. The CDR3 sequence is 15 residues long.

This clonotype was seen ten or more times. The chain has TRBV24-1 and TRBJ2-1, with 8 nucleotides matching TRBD2. This CDR3 has 15 amino acids. CDR1 and CDR2 from the germline V gene are KGHDR and SFDVKD. Trimming at V came to 5 bases and at J to 8 bases, leaving 10 bases not matched to a gene. The CDR3 protein is CATSGGTSGVDEQFF. The CDR3 DNA reads as TGTGCCACCAGTGGAGGGACTAGTGGCGTTGATGAGCAGTTCTTC.

This clonotype was observed a few times. The rearrangement uses TRBV7-8 and TRBJ2-3, with D possibly TRBD1 on 7 matching bases. The germline V gene has CDR1 SGHVS and CDR2 FQNEAQ. This CDR3 contains 16 residues. Trimming pared 5 bases from V and 2 bases from J, leaving 17 bases between. This CDR3 is CASSPRGAAPTDTQYF. In DNA form, the CDR3 reads TGTGCCAGCAGCCCCAGGGGGGCGGCCCCCACAGATACGCAGTATTTT.

The sample holds many counts of this clonotype. The rearrangement joins TRBV29-1 to TRBJ2-3, with D perhaps matching TRBD1 or TRBD2 (5 bases each). Germline V CDR1 and CDR2: SQVTM, ANQGSEA. The CDR3 is 12 amino acids. V dropped 6 bases and J dropped 6 bases, with 13 bases sitting between them. The CDR3: CSVIPWGDTQYF. The DNA of the CDR3 is TGCAGCGTCATCCCCTGGGGGGATACGCAGTATTTT.

In this sample, this clonotype turned up many times. The chain employs TRBV18 and TRBJ1-2; tentatively, D is TRBD1 (5 bases). Between the trimmed V and J ends, which lost 6 bases and 13 bases, there was a span of 21 bases. Germline V gene lookup returns CDR1 KGHSH and CDR2 LQKENI. The CDR3 extends over 13 amino acids. The CDR3 DNA reads as TGTGCCAGCTCCCCCGCCGGCAGGGCGATTCTCACCTTC. This sequence encodes CASSPAGRAILTF.

This clonotype was seen a handful of times. The CDR3 sequence: CASIHTGDLSYEQYF. CDR3 sequence (DNA): TGTGCCAGCATCCATACTGGGGACCTCTCCTACGAGCAGTACTTC. The chain recombines TRBV6-2 or TRBV6-3 with TRBJ2-7; D is tentatively TRBD1 or TRBD2 (5 bases each). Trimming removed 7 bases at V and 0 bases at J, with 16 bases between. The CDR3 contains 15 residues. Germline assignment: CDR1 MNHEY and CDR2 SVGEGT.